The 21 T cell receptor beta chains in this list originate from one sample, sequenced in a study of early T cells in non-severe SARS-CoV-2 infection. From the 5' RACE reads, TCRdb called clonotypes with MiXCR, one entry per CDR3 protein. The sample records 85,000 to 100,000 distinct CDR3 sequences, 9.5% to 11% being singletons. Sequenced sample: whole blood. Receptor source: an adult who was a healthcare worker with PCR-confirmed SARS-CoV-2 infection or an uninfected control (not recorded which).

The chain links TRBV20-1 to TRBJ2-7; the D is unclear. In germline, CDR1 is DFQATT, CDR2 SNEGSKA (reference sequence). Trimming removed 2 bases from V and 3 bases from J, with 14 bases in between. The CDR3 is 14 residues long. The CDR3 DNA reads as TGCAGTGCTAGACCCCGGGTATTCTTCTACGAGCAGTACTTC. Residues: CSARPRVFFYEQYF.

In DNA, the CDR3 is TGTGCCAGCAGTGAAGGGAGGGCCGCCACAGATACGCAGTATTTT. Translation gives CASSEGRAATDTQYF. The gene calls are TRBV2 and TRBJ2-3; D perhaps matches TRBD2 (6 bases). Trimming shortened V by 1 base and J by 2 bases, and 10 bases separated the two germline ends. Looked up from germline, CDR1 is SNHLY and CDR2 is FYNNEI. The CDR3 runs to 15 residues. Variable domain in full (rest from reference TRBV2 and TRBJ2-3): EPEVTQTPSHQVTQMGQEVILRCVPISNHLYFYWYRQILGQKVEFLVSFYNNEISEKSEIFDDQFSVERPDGSNFTLKIRSTKLEDSAMYFCASSEGRAATDTQYFGPGTRLTVL.

In its sample, this clonotype was seen many times. The chain has TRBV7-8 and TRBJ1-1; 8 bases line up with TRBD1. Germline V gene lookup returns CDR1 SGHVS and CDR2 FQNEAQ. The CDR3 is 16 residues long. Losses at the gene ends were 3 bases for V and 1 base for J; bases not matched to a gene: 7. Here the CDR3 DNA reads TGTGCCAGCAGCTTTGGGCAGGGGGCGGGGAACACTGAAGCTTTCTTT. Its translation is CASSFGQGAGNTEAFF.

This clonotype was seen many times. The chain combines TRBV7-7 with TRBJ2-1, with 7 bases matching TRBD1. V lost 5 bases and J lost 6; bases outside the gene matches: 4. Germline assignment: CDR1 SSHAT and CDR2 FNYEAQ (reference sequence). This CDR3 comprises 13 residues. The CDR3 loop reads CASSPGTANEQFF. The CDR3 DNA reads as TGTGCCAGCAGCCCAGGGACAGCCAATGAGCAGTTCTTC.

This chain connects TRBV2 to TRBJ2-5, with 12 bases aligning to TRBD2. The germline V gene has CDR1 SNHLY and CDR2 FYNNEI. J was trimmed by 6 bases and V by 9 bases; bases with no gene match: 8. The CDR3 loop spans 14 amino acids. CDR3 DNA: TGTGCCAGGACTAGCGGGAGCAGCGGAAAGACCCAGTACTTC. Its protein product is CARTSGSSGKTQYF.

This clonotype came up a few times. The chain carries TRBV5-1 and TRBJ2-3; possible D gene TRBD1, 6 bases. The CDR3 has 16 amino acids. Germline loops: CDR1 SGHRS, CDR2 YFSETQ. V was clipped by 1 base and J by 2 bases, with 14 bases between them. For the CDR3, the DNA is TGCGCCAGCAGCTTGAGGGACACCATCACCACAGATACGCAGTATTTT. The encoded protein is CASSLRDTITTDTQYF.

This clonotype was observed at least ten times. J is TRBJ1-1 and V is TRBV5-5, with 8 positions matching TRBD1. V lost 0 bases and J lost 3; bases outside the gene matches: 7. Germline V lookup: CDR1 SGHKS, CDR2 YYEKEE (reference sequence). This CDR3 region has 16 residues. The CDR3 nucleotides are TGTGCCAGCAGCTTGGGTGGTTACAGGGGGTACACTGAAGCTTTCTTT. Its protein product is CASSLGGYRGYTEAFF.

This clonotype was detected only a few times. The genes are TRBV5-1 and TRBJ1-1; tentatively, D is TRBD1 (6 bases). Per the germline V gene, CDR1 is SGHRS and CDR2 is YFSETQ. The CDR3 runs to 15 residues. Trimming cost V 4 bases and J 4 bases, with 17 bases left between them. CDR3 DNA sequence: TGCGCCAGCAGCGTTACAGGGTTGAAGAGCACTGAAGCTTTCTTT. Translating it yields CASSVTGLKSTEAFF.

Only a few counts were recorded for this clonotype. The chain couples TRBV2 to TRBJ2-6; D uncertain. Deletions cut 8 bases from V and 0 bases from J, with 14 bases between. The CDR3 has 16 residues. The germline V gene has CDR1 SNHLY and CDR2 FYNNEI. The CDR3 region is CASANNPSSGANVLTF. The CDR3 DNA sequence: TGTGCCAGCGCAAACAACCCGAGCTCTGGGGCCAACGTCCTGACTTTC.

This sequence joins TRBV7-2 and TRBJ2-5; TRBD2 matches 8 bases. Germline CDR1 reads SGHTA; CDR2 reads FQGNSA. The CDR3 runs to 17 residues. J was trimmed by 2 bases and V by 5 bases; bases with no gene match: 13. The CDR3 bases are TGTGCCAGCAGCCCTAAGCACGGGACTAGACGTCAAGAGACCCAGTACTTC. It encodes CASSPKHGTRRQETQYF.

This clonotype was counted at least ten times. The genes are TRBV7-8 and TRBJ2-7; D ambiguous. The length of the CDR3 is 12 residues. Germline V gives CDR1 SGHVS, CDR2 FQNEAQ. Trimming pared 5 bases from V and 2 bases from J, leaving 7 bases between. CDR3 DNA sequence: TGTGCCAGCAGCCCAAAAACCTACGAGCAGTACTTC. This translates into CASSPKTYEQYF.

This clonotype has just a few counts. V gene TRBV6-6 combines with J gene TRBJ1-2, with D maybe TRBD1 (6 bases). V dropped 2 bases and J dropped 2 bases, with 9 bases sitting between them. The CDR3 sequence is 14 residues long. CDR1 MNHNY and CDR2 SVGAGI come from the germline V gene (reference sequence). CDR3 in DNA: TGTGCCAGCAGTTACGCCGACAGGAACTATGGCTACACCTTC. Protein sequence: CASSYADRNYGYTF.

The CDR3 region is CASSKGEEQYF. CDR3 nucleotide sequence: TGTGCCAGCAGCAAAGGGGAAGAGCAGTACTTC. The chain is built from TRBV21-1 and TRBJ2-7. TRBV21-1 is a pseudogene. This CDR3 is 11 amino acids long.

On this clonotype itself: A single base separates this from a much larger clone, so it may be a read error. This chain links TRBV3-1 with TRBJ2-7; D is unclear. This CDR3 is built from 15 residues. CDR1 LGHDT and CDR2 YNNKEL come from the germline V gene (reference sequence). The CDR3, as DNA: TGTGCCAGCAACCAAATTCCAAGCCTTACCTACGAGCAGTACTTC. Its translation: CASNQIPSLTYEQYF.

The V gene is TRBV20-1, the J gene TRBJ1-1; unclear D gene. With 1 base removed from V and 0 bases from J, the gap between germline ends came to 18 bases. The CDR3 is 17 amino acids. Looked up from germline, CDR1 is DFQATT and CDR2 is SNEGSKA (reference sequence). This CDR3 is CSARVLGRKPMNTEAFF. The DNA for the CDR3 is TGCAGTGCTAGAGTCCTAGGGCGGAAACCCATGAACACTGAAGCTTTCTTT.

V usage is TRBV7-2 and J usage is TRBJ2-2, with D hard to call. The V end was cut by 0 bases, the J end by 4 bases, with 6 bases between. This CDR3 spans 14 amino acids. Germline V CDR1 and CDR2: SGHTA, FQGNSA. CDR3 in amino acids: CASSLASGTGELFF. CDR3 DNA: TGTGCCAGCAGCTTAGCGTCAGGCACCGGGGAGCTGTTTTTT.

This clonotype was seen many times. This chain uses TRBV7-6 with TRBJ2-2; 7 nucleotides match TRBD1. The junction had 8 bases not matched to a gene; V was cut back by 2 bases and J by 2 bases. The germline CDR1 and CDR2 sequences are SGHVS and FNYEAQ. The CDR3 runs 17 residues. CDR3 sequence (DNA): TGTGCCAGCAGCTTATACGGACAGGCGACCAACACCGGGGAGCTGTTTTTT. It translates to CASSLYGQATNTGELFF.

The J gene is TRBJ2-7, the V gene TRBV4-1; 8 positions agree with TRBD1. V was pared by 0 bases and J by 7 bases, with 8 bases of the junction left unmatched. CDR1 is MGHRA and CDR2 is YSYEKL in the germline V gene. CDR3 length: 15 residues. The CDR3 here is CASSQEGTGPWEQYF. The CDR3 region has the DNA TGCGCCAGCAGCCAAGAAGGGACAGGCCCCTGGGAGCAGTACTTC.

The table lists this clonotype with many counts. This sequence joins TRBV20-1 and TRBJ2-5, with D possibly matching TRBD2 (7 bases). The germline V gene has CDR1 DFQATT and CDR2 SNEGSKA (reference sequence). This CDR3 has 15 residues. Trimming cost V 1 base and J 1 base, with 13 bases left between them. CDR3 in DNA: TGCAGTGCTAGAGCGAGGGGGGGACTCCAAGAGACCCAGTACTTC. It codes for CSARARGGLQETQYF.

This clonotype was seen a few times. The chain employs TRBV18 and TRBJ1-2; D call uncertain. This CDR3 spans 13 amino acids. V shed 0 bases and J shed 8 bases, with 10 bases lying between them. Germline loops: CDR1 KGHSH, CDR2 LQKENI. CDR3 residues: CASSPPGLQGYTF. The CDR3 bases are TGTGCCAGCTCACCACCCGGCTTGCAGGGCTACACCTTC.

This clonotype was seen a handful of times. At one boundary the junction diverges from the germline segment, which might be a read error. The gene calls are TRBV18 and TRBJ2-5; tentatively, D is TRBD1 (5 bases). Germline loops: CDR1 KGHSH, CDR2 LQKENI. CDR3 length: 14 amino acids. This chain's CDR3 is CASSPRTTQGTQYF. The CDR3 DNA reads TGTGCCAGCTCACCCCGGACAACTCAAGGGACCCAGTACTTC.